These T cell receptor beta chains were read from a single sample in a study of cytotoxic CD8 clonotypes in ibrutinib-treated CLL. Sequencing was performed with immunoSEQ multiplex PCR; in TCRdb, only in-frame clones are kept and a portion is missing. The sample carries more than 200,000 clones, roughly 70% recorded once. The specimen comprised PBMCs, sampled after 24 months of ibrutinib treatment. The receptors here all came from a human donor with chronic lymphocytic leukemia. CDR3s include the opening cysteine and the closing phenylalanine or tryptophan. D genes are given only for firm matches. Where a row states a size, it is once, few, many or the class of an expanded clone; other rows omit it.

clone_size,d_call,v_call,j_call,cdr3_nt,cdr3_aa
.,.,TRBV5-1,TRBJ1-1,TGCGCCAGCAGCCCGGGGGGCGGGAACACTGAAGCTTTCTTT,CASSPGGGNTEAFF
.,.,TRBV4-3,TRBJ2-7,TGCGCCAGCAGCCGAGGGGGTTACGAGCAGTACTTC,CASSRGGYEQYF
.,.,TRBV28,TRBJ2-5,TGTGCCAGCAGTTTAAATTCAGGGGGGGAGACCCAGTACTTC,CASSLNSGGETQYF
.,TRBD1,TRBV6-5,TRBJ1-1,TGTGCCAGCAGTTACTCGACAGGGCTCTCGAGCACTGAAGCTTTCTTT,CASSYSTGLSSTEAFF
.,.,TRBV5-8,TRBJ2-4,TGTGCCAGCAGCTTGGTGGGCGGGACAGACCTCAACATTCAGTACTTC,CASSLVGGTDLNIQYF
few,.,TRBV27,TRBJ1-1,TGTGCCAGCAGTTTCACAGGCGCCATGAACACTGAAGCTTTCTTT,CASSFTGAMNTEAFF
.,TRBD1,TRBV9,TRBJ2-1,TGTGCCAGCAGCCCACAGGGGATCGTGTTCTTAGTCAATGAGCAGTTCTTC,CASSPQGIVFLVNEQFF
.,.,TRBV6-1,TRBJ2-7,TGTGCCAGCTATGGGGTCCCCCACGAGCAGTACTTC,CASYGVPHEQYF
.,TRBD1,TRBV29-1,TRBJ1-1,TGCAGCGTTAAGGGACAGGGCGAGAACACTGAAGCTTTCTTT,CSVKGQGENTEAFF
.,TRBD2,TRBV9,TRBJ2-1,TGTGCCAGTACCAGCGGGGATAGCGGCTCCTACAATGAGCAGTTCTTC,CASTSGDSGSYNEQFF
.,.,TRBV19,TRBJ2-7,TGTGCCAGTAGCACCCAAGGGGCTTACGAGCAGTACTTC,CASSTQGAYEQYF
.,TRBD2,TRBV9,TRBJ2-1,TGTGCCAGCAGCGTAGTAGCGGGAGATCCCTTCAATGAGCAGTTCTTC,CASSVVAGDPFNEQFF
.,TRBD1,TRBV29-1,TRBJ2-2,TGCAGCGTTGTGGGACAGGGGGAAGCCGGGGAGCTGTTTTTT,CSVVGQGEAGELFF
.,.,TRBV5-8,TRBJ2-7,TGTGCCAGCAGCTTGGACCACGAGCAGTACTTC,CASSLDHEQYF
few,.,TRBV7-9,TRBJ2-1,TGTGCCAGCAACACCCGCCGGGACTCCCGACTGGATGAGCAGTTCTTC,CASNTRRDSRLDEQFF
.,TRBD1,TRBV18,TRBJ1-1,TGTGCCAGCTGCCAGGGGGCCGAGGACACTGAAGCTTTCTTT,CASCQGAEDTEAFF
.,TRBD2,TRBV4-2,TRBJ2-7,TGTGCCAGCAGCCAATGGGGACTAGCGGGAGAGGTCGACGAGCAGTACTTC,CASSQWGLAGEVDEQYF
once,.,TRBV28,TRBJ1-2,TGTGCCAGCAACCAGCCCAACGATTATGGCTACACCTTC,CASNQPNDYGYTF
.,.,TRBV6-5,TRBJ1-2,TGTGCCAGCAGAGCAGGGAGTACTAACTATGGCTACACCTTC,CASRAGSTNYGYTF
.,.,TRBV28,TRBJ2-3,TGTGCCAGCAGTTCCCCAGGAACGCAGTATTTT,CASSSPGTQYF
.,.,TRBV30,TRBJ1-3,TGTGCCTGGAGTGTAGAGGGAAACACCATATATTTT,CAWSVEGNTIYF
.,.,TRBV28,TRBJ2-7,TGTGCCAGTTTAGACACCCCGGGGACAAAGTACTTC,CASLDTPGTKYF
.,.,TRBV15,TRBJ2-3,TGTGCCACCAGCAGAGATCACAGGGACCGCGGGGATACGCAGTATTTT,CATSRDHRDRGDTQYF
.,.,TRBV30,TRBJ2-7,TGTGCCTGGAGTATTCGGACAAGCTACGAGCAGTACTTC,CAWSIRTSYEQYF
.,.,TRBV10-3,TRBJ2-7,TGTGCCATCAGGCAAGGTCAAGAGAGCTCCTACGAGCAGTACTTC,CAIRQGQESSYEQYF
few,TRBD1,TRBV2,TRBJ1-4,TGTGCCAGCACCGACGGACAGGTGCGTGAAAAACTGTTTTTT,CASTDGQVREKLFF
.,TRBD2,TRBV25-1,TRBJ2-3,TGTGCCAGCAGTGAATCCAGGACTAGCGGAAGCACAGATACGCAGTATTTT,CASSESRTSGSTDTQYF
few,TRBD1,TRBV18,TRBJ1-2,TGTGCCAGCTCATCCTCCGGGACAGGGGGCTTTGCCGGCTACACCTTC,CASSSSGTGGFAGYTF
.,.,TRBV27,TRBJ2-3,TGTGCCAGCAGTTTATTTCGGGGAGCAGATACGCAGTATTTT,CASSLFRGADTQYF
.,.,TRBV30,TRBJ1-3,TGTGCCTGGAGAAACGTAGCACTCTCTGGAAACACCATATATTTT,CAWRNVALSGNTIYF